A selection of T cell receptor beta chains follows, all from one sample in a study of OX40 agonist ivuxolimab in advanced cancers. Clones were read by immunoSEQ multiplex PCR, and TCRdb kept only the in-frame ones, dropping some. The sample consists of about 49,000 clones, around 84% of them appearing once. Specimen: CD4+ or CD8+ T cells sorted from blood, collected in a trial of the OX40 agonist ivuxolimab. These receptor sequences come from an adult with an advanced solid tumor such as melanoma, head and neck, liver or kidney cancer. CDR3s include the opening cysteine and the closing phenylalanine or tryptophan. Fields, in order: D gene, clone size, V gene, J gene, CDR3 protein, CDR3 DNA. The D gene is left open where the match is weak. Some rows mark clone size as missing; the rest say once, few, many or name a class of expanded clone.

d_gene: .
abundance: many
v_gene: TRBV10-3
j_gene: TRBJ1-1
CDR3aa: CAVTYSPGDTEAFF
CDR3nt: TGTGCCGTCACTTATAGCCCGGGGGACACTGAAGCTTTCTTT

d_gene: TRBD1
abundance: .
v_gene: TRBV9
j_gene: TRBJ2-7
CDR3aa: CASSTRDSFYEQYF
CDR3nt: TGTGCCAGCAGCACCCGGGACAGCTTCTACGAGCAGTACTTC

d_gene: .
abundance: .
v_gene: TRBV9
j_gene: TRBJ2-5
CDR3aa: CASSKYRVPEQETQYF
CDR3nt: TGTGCCAGCAGCAAATACAGGGTCCCAGAACAAGAGACCCAGTACTTC

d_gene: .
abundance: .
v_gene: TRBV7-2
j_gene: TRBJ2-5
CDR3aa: CASSLGDNLRETQYF
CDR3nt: TGTGCCAGCAGCTTAGGGGACAACCTCAGGGAGACCCAGTACTTC

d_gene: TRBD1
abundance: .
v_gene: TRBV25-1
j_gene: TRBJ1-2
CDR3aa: CASSEDWTGNGYTF
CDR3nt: TGTGCCAGCAGTGAAGATTGGACAGGGAATGGCTACACCTTC

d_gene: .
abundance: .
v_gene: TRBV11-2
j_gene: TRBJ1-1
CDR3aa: CASSLGTVLTEAFF
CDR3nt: TGTGCCAGCAGCTTAGGAACAGTGCTCACTGAAGCTTTCTTT

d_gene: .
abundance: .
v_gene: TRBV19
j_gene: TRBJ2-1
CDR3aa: CASSRSGWNEQFF
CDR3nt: TGTGCCAGTAGTAGGTCAGGGTGGAATGAGCAGTTCTTC

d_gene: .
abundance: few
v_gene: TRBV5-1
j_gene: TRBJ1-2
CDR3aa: CASSTGLAGYTF
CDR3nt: TGCGCCAGCAGCACAGGGTTGGCTGGCTACACCTTC

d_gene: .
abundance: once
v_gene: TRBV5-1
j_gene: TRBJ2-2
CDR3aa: CASSLIIVTDTNTGELFF
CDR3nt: TGCGCCAGCAGCTTGATAATTGTAACGGACACGAACACCGGGGAGCTGTTTTTT

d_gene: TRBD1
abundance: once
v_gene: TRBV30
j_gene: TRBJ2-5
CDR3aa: CAWSELTGVETQYF
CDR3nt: TGTGCCTGGAGCGAGCTAACAGGGGTCGAGACCCAGTACTTC

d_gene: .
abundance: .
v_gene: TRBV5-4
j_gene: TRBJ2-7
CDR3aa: CASSRGYEQYF
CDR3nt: TGTGCCAGCAGCCGCGGCTACGAGCAGTACTTC

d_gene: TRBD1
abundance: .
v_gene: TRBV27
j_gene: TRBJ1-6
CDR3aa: CASSIFGTGVSNSPLHF
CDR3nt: TGTGCCAGCAGTATCTTCGGGACAGGGGTTTCGAATTCACCCCTCCACTTT

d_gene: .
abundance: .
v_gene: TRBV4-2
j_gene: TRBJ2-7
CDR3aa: CASSQEDGPYEQYF
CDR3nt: TGTGCCAGCAGCCAAGAGGACGGGCCCTACGAGCAGTACTTC

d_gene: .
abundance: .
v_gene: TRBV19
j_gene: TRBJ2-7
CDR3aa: CASSIGTNTYEQYF
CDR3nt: TGTGCCAGTAGTATTGGGACCAACACCTACGAGCAGTACTTC

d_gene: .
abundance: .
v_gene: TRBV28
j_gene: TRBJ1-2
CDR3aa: CASSTGQYYGYTF
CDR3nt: TGTGCCAGCAGTACTGGACAGTACTATGGCTACACCTTC

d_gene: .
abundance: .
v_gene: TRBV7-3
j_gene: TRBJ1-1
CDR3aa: CASSLLVNTEAFF
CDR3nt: TGTGCCAGCAGCTTGCTGGTGAACACTGAAGCTTTCTTT

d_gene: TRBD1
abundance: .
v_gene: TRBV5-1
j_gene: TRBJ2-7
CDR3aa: CASSPGQGVGEQYF
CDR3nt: TGCGCCAGCAGCCCTGGACAGGGGGTGGGGGAGCAGTACTTC

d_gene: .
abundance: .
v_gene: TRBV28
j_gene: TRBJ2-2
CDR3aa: CASSSLQSPNTGELFF
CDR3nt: TGTGCCAGCAGCTCGCTACAGAGCCCGAACACCGGGGAGCTGTTTTTT

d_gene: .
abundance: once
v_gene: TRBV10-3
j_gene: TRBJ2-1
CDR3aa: CAISDPTLYNEQFF
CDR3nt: TGTGCCATCAGTGACCCTACGCTATACAATGAGCAGTTCTTC

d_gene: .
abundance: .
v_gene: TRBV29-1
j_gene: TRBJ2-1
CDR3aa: CSVPSVTRPYNEQFF
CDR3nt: TGCAGCGTCCCGTCGGTCACTAGACCCTACAATGAGCAGTTCTTC

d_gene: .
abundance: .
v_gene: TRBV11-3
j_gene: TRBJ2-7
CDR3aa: CASSYLGAAHEQYF
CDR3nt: TGTGCCAGCAGCTATCTCGGGGCCGCCCACGAGCAGTACTTC

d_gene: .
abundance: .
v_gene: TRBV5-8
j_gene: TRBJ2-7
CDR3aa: CASSWGVGYEQYF
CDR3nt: TGTGCCAGCAGCTGGGGGGTCGGCTACGAGCAGTACTTC

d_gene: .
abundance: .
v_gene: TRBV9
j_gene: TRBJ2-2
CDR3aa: CASSPRGTGELFF
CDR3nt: TGTGCCAGCAGCCCCCGGGGCACCGGGGAGCTGTTTTTT

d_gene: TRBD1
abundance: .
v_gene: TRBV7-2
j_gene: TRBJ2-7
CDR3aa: CASSLGQGAQEQYF
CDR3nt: TGTGCCAGCAGCTTAGGGCAGGGGGCGCAAGAGCAGTACTTC

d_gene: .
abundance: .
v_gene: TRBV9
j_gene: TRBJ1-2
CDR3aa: CASRSGGQGSGYTF
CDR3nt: TGTGCCAGCAGATCCGGAGGGCAGGGTTCTGGCTACACCTTC

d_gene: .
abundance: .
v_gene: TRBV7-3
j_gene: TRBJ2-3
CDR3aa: CASSSPTQSDTQYF
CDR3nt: TGTGCCAGCAGCTCCCCTACCCAATCTGATACGCAGTATTTT

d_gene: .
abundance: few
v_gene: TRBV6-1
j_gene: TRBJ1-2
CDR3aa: CASSSGVNYGYTF
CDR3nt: TGTGCCAGCAGCTCAGGGGTAAACTATGGCTACACCTTC

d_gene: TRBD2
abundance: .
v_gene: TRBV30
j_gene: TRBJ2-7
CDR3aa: CAWSGSGAYEQYF
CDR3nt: TGTGCCTGGAGCGGTAGCGGGGCCTACGAGCAGTACTTC